Listed below are T cell receptor beta chains from one sample, sequenced in a study of radiotherapy plus CTLA-4 blockade in lung cancer. Data came from immunoSEQ multiplex PCR; TCRdb stores just in-frame clones and leaves some out. The repertoire holds around 78,000 clones, with 60% to 85% as singletons. The input for sequencing was peripheral blood, taken from a patient treated with radiotherapy plus ipilimumab. These receptors came from a human donor with non-small cell lung cancer who had a partial response to radiotherapy plus ipilimumab. Some clones in this sample may be carry-over from other donors' samples. Each CDR3 is given with its conserved first and last residue. Fields, in order: clone size, V gene, D gene, J gene, CDR3 DNA, CDR3 protein. The D gene is left open where the match is weak. Part of the rows lack a size; the others show once, few, many or a class for expanded clones.

abundance: .
v_gene: TRBV6-6
d_gene: .
j_gene: TRBJ2-7
CDR3nt: TGTGCCAGCTCAGAACGGGGGGCTTTATCCTACGAGCAGTACTTC
CDR3aa: CASSERGALSYEQYF

abundance: once
v_gene: TRBV15
d_gene: TRBD2
j_gene: TRBJ2-2
CDR3nt: TGCGCCACCAGGTTTAGCGGGGGGGTCGGGGAGCTGTTTTTT
CDR3aa: CATRFSGGVGELFF

abundance: .
v_gene: TRBV7-3
d_gene: .
j_gene: TRBJ2-7
CDR3nt: TGTGCCAGCAGTCGCCCCCCCCAGGCCCTCCTCGGCTACGAGCAGTACTTC
CDR3aa: CASSRPPQALLGYEQYF

abundance: .
v_gene: TRBV18
d_gene: .
j_gene: TRBJ1-6
CDR3nt: TGTGCCAGCTCACCGATACAGGGTGTCTCGAGGTCCTATAATTCACCCCTCCACTTT
CDR3aa: CASSPIQGVSRSYNSPLHF

abundance: .
v_gene: TRBV5-1
d_gene: .
j_gene: TRBJ2-1
CDR3nt: TGCGCCAGCAGCTTTAGTCGGGACAATGAGCAGTTCTTC
CDR3aa: CASSFSRDNEQFF

abundance: .
v_gene: TRBV7-9
d_gene: .
j_gene: TRBJ2-2
CDR3nt: TGTGCCAGCAGCAGTACGGGGACCGGGGAGCTGTTTTTT
CDR3aa: CASSSTGTGELFF

abundance: once
v_gene: TRBV15
d_gene: TRBD2
j_gene: TRBJ2-1
CDR3nt: TGTGCCACCAGCAGAGGAAGCGGGGCCGGGGTGAGGGATGAGCAGTTCTTC
CDR3aa: CATSRGSGAGVRDEQFF

abundance: .
v_gene: TRBV6-5
d_gene: TRBD1
j_gene: TRBJ1-2
CDR3nt: TGTGCCAGCAGTTACTCGAATCAGGGGGCGGGTTATGGCTACACCTTC
CDR3aa: CASSYSNQGAGYGYTF

abundance: .
v_gene: TRBV7-3
d_gene: .
j_gene: TRBJ2-3
CDR3nt: TGTGCCAGCAGCTCGACTCCAGATACGCAGTATTTT
CDR3aa: CASSSTPDTQYF

abundance: .
v_gene: TRBV7-2
d_gene: .
j_gene: TRBJ1-2
CDR3nt: TGTGCCAGCAGCTCTGGGGGGGGCGACTATGGCTACACCTTC
CDR3aa: CASSSGGGDYGYTF

abundance: .
v_gene: TRBV5-4
d_gene: .
j_gene: TRBJ1-6
CDR3nt: TGTGCCAGCAGCTTGGGGGGCGGGAGCTCCTATAATTCACCCCTCCACTTT
CDR3aa: CASSLGGGSSYNSPLHF

abundance: .
v_gene: TRBV19
d_gene: .
j_gene: TRBJ2-3
CDR3nt: TGTGCCAGTAGTGGTTTGCGAACAGATACGCAGTATTTT
CDR3aa: CASSGLRTDTQYF

abundance: .
v_gene: TRBV9
d_gene: TRBD2
j_gene: TRBJ2-1
CDR3nt: TGTGCCAGCAGCGGAGGGGTGGGATTGCTAGCGGGAGATGAGCAGTTCTTC
CDR3aa: CASSGGVGLLAGDEQFF

abundance: few
v_gene: TRBV6-5
d_gene: .
j_gene: TRBJ1-1
CDR3nt: TGTGCCAGCAGTTCCCCAGGGCCGGCCACTGAAGCTTTCTTT
CDR3aa: CASSSPGPATEAFF

abundance: .
v_gene: TRBV7-6
d_gene: .
j_gene: TRBJ2-2
CDR3nt: TGTGCCAGCAGCTTAGCGGGGGGGCCGGGCACCGGGGAGCTGTTTTTT
CDR3aa: CASSLAGGPGTGELFF

abundance: .
v_gene: TRBV27
d_gene: TRBD2
j_gene: TRBJ2-1
CDR3nt: TGTGCCAGCAGTTTGGGAGTAGCGGGGACCCCCGCGTGGATCTTC
CDR3aa: CASSLGVAGTPAWIF

abundance: once
v_gene: TRBV7-7
d_gene: .
j_gene: TRBJ2-1
CDR3nt: TGTGCCAGCAGCTTAGATCAGGGGCGGGAGCAGTTCTTC
CDR3aa: CASSLDQGREQFF

abundance: .
v_gene: TRBV19
d_gene: .
j_gene: TRBJ1-1
CDR3nt: TGTGCCAGTAGGCTACAGGGTGGCGCGAACACTGAAGCTTTCTTT
CDR3aa: CASRLQGGANTEAFF

abundance: .
v_gene: TRBV15
d_gene: .
j_gene: TRBJ1-3
CDR3nt: TGTGCCACCAGCAGAGATCGGCGGCGGGAGGACACCATATATTTT
CDR3aa: CATSRDRRREDTIYF

abundance: .
v_gene: TRBV5-8
d_gene: .
j_gene: TRBJ1-2
CDR3nt: TGTGCCAGCACCCCTAGGACAGCCTATGGCTACACCTTC
CDR3aa: CASTPRTAYGYTF

abundance: .
v_gene: TRBV9
d_gene: TRBD2
j_gene: TRBJ2-5
CDR3nt: TGTGCCAGCAGCCCCTTGGGGGAGGGGTACCAAGAGACCCAGTACTTC
CDR3aa: CASSPLGEGYQETQYF

abundance: .
v_gene: TRBV6-1
d_gene: .
j_gene: TRBJ2-5
CDR3nt: TGTGCCAGCGCCCCCTCCGGGAAACAAGAGACCCAGTACTTC
CDR3aa: CASAPSGKQETQYF

abundance: .
v_gene: TRBV7-2
d_gene: .
j_gene: TRBJ1-2
CDR3nt: TGTGCCAGCAGCTTAGTTTACGGGGAGGGCTACACCTTC
CDR3aa: CASSLVYGEGYTF

abundance: .
v_gene: TRBV6-4
d_gene: TRBD1
j_gene: TRBJ2-1
CDR3nt: TGTGCCAGCAGTGTTGACAGGGACTACAATGAGCAGTTCTTC
CDR3aa: CASSVDRDYNEQFF

abundance: few
v_gene: TRBV5-6
d_gene: .
j_gene: TRBJ1-3
CDR3nt: TGTGCCAGCAGACTGCGCTTCTCTGGAAACACCATATATTTT
CDR3aa: CASRLRFSGNTIYF

abundance: .
v_gene: TRBV29-1
d_gene: TRBD1
j_gene: TRBJ2-3
CDR3nt: TGCAGCGTTGACGCGGGGACAGGGTGGACAGATACGCAGTATTTT
CDR3aa: CSVDAGTGWTDTQYF

abundance: .
v_gene: TRBV4-2
d_gene: .
j_gene: TRBJ2-5
CDR3nt: TGTGCCAGCAGCCAAGAGCCCGGGGGGCGGGGTATAGAGACCCAGTACTTC
CDR3aa: CASSQEPGGRGIETQYF

abundance: .
v_gene: TRBV30
d_gene: TRBD1
j_gene: TRBJ2-1
CDR3nt: TGTGCCTGGAAAGGGTTCGGGACAGGGATGAATGAGCAGTTCTTC
CDR3aa: CAWKGFGTGMNEQFF

abundance: .
v_gene: TRBV18
d_gene: .
j_gene: TRBJ2-1
CDR3nt: TGTGCCAGCTCACCCGGGACTTACAATGAGCAGTTCTTC
CDR3aa: CASSPGTYNEQFF